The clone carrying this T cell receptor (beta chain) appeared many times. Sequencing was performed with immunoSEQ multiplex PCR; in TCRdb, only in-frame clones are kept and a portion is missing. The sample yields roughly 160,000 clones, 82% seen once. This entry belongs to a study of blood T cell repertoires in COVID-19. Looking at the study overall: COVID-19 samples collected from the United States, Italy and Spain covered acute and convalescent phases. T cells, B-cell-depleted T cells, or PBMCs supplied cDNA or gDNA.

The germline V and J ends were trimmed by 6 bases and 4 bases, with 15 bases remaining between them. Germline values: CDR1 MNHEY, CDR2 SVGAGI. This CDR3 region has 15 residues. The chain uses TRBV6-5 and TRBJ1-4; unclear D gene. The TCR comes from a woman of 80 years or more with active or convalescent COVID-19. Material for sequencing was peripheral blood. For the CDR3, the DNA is TGTGCCAGCAGATCCCACGGGATGCTTAATGAAAAACTGTTTTTT. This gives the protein CASRSHGMLNEKLFF.